This T cell receptor beta chain is drawn from a study of T cells in Graves' hyperthyroidism and ophthalmopathy. Regions amplified from RNA transcripts were the TCR beta CDR3 regions. During a first-round RT-PCR of the TCR CDR3, the HTBI primer set was used. TCRdb re-analysed the multiplex PCR reads in MiXCR, keeping a single row per CDR3 protein. This sample has roughly 500,000 distinct CDR3 sequences, with approximately 23% found just once. Per the germline V gene, CDR1 is MNHEY and CDR2 is SVGEGT. Deletions cut 2 bases from V and 4 bases from J, with 8 bases between. The CDR3 is 13 amino acids. V gene TRBV6-2 or TRBV6-3 combines with J gene TRBJ2-5; TRBD2 might be the D (6 bases). This receptor was taken from a woman between 65 and 79 years old with Graves' ophthalmopathy. The sequenced sample consisted of blood. Written as DNA, the CDR3 is TGTGCCAGCAGTTACGAAGCGGGAGAGACCCAGTACTTC. It is translated as CASSYEAGETQYF.